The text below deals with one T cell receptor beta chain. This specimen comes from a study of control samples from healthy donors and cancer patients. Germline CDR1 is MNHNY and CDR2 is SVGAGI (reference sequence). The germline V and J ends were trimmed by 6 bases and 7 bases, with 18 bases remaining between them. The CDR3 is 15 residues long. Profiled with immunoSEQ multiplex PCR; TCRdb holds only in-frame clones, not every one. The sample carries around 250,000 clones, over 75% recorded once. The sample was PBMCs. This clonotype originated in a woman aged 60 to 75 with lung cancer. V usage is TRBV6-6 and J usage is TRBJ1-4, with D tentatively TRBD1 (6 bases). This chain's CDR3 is CASRAAGDNGEKLFF. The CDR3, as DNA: TGTGCCAGCAGAGCAGCGGGGGACAATGGTGAAAAACTGTTTTTT.